This TCR beta chain was retrieved from a study of shared clonotypes between healthy human individuals. Clones were sequenced by immunoSEQ multiplex PCR, and TCRdb holds only the in-frame ones, with some missing. The data contain roughly 850,000 clones, roughly 96% of them singletons. Selected positively for CCR7 and CD45RO-negative, naive CD8 cells excluded terminally differentiated effector memory CD45RA+ cells. This CDR3 comprises 17 residues. J was trimmed by 7 bases and V by 3 bases; bases with no gene match: 15. From germline, CDR1 is MNHNS and CDR2 SASEGT. The gene calls are TRBV6-1 and TRBJ1-5, with 7 bases aligning to TRBD1. The TCR originated in a man aged 30 to 45 in good health. The material sequenced was naive CD8+ T cells sorted from blood. CDR3 region: CASSEVPGAGGRQPQHF. The CDR3 region has the DNA TGTGCCAGCAGTGAGGTCCCAGGGGCAGGGGGACGACAGCCCCAGCATTTT.